One sample yielded the 22 T cell receptor beta chains listed below, sequenced in a study of shared clonotypes between healthy human individuals. TCRdb's table, derived via immunoSEQ multiplex PCR, lists solely in-frame clones and lacks some. The profile shows hundreds of thousands of clones, around 77% of them singletons. Sequencing input: PBMCs. These receptors were obtained from a woman aged 40 to 50 in good health. Some clones in this sample may be carry-over from other donors' samples.

This clone was observed a handful of times. Additional DNA sequences in this sample encode the identical CDR3. This chain uses TRBV4-2 with TRBJ2-7; D ambiguous. Per germline, CDR1 LGHNA and CDR2 YNFKEQ. CDR3 size: 13 residues. Trimming stripped 1 base from V and 1 base from J, with 5 bases between. CDR3 residues: CASSQGGSYEQYF. The CDR3 bases are TGTGCCAGCAGCCAAGGGGGTTCCTACGAGCAGTACTTC.

The chain joins TRBV7-6 to TRBJ1-1; D perhaps matches TRBD1 (5 bases). Germline V CDR1 and CDR2: SGHVS, FNYEAQ. The CDR3 has 13 residues. V lost 0 bases, J lost 7 bases, and 9 bases lay in between. The CDR3 DNA is TGTGCCAGCAGCTTAGCGGATCAGGGTGAAGCTTTCTTT. It translates to CASSLADQGEAFF.

This sequence joins TRBV11-2 and TRBJ2-5, with no clear D. The CDR3 has 14 residues. The germline V gene encodes CDR1 SGHAT and CDR2 FQNNGV. Trimming removed 1 base at V and 3 bases at J, with 9 bases between. The CDR3, as DNA: TGTGCCAGCAGCTTAGGGATGAGAAAAGAGACCCAGTACTTC. It is translated as CASSLGMRKETQYF.

The table lists this clone with a count of one. This same CDR3 is encoded by further DNA sequences in the sample. The J gene is TRBJ2-2, the V gene TRBV2; 12 positions match TRBD2. Germline loops: CDR1 SNHLY, CDR2 FYNNEI. Germline trimming cut 5 bases from V and 3 bases from J; bases unmatched to any gene: 1. This CDR3 has 15 residues. CDR3 sequence: CASSRLAGDTGELFF. CDR3 nucleotide sequence: TGTGCCAGCAGTCGACTAGCGGGAGACACCGGGGAGCTGTTTTTT.

Of note for this clone: This same CDR3 is encoded by further DNA sequences in the sample. This chain uses TRBV9 with TRBJ2-1; D gene unclear. Germline-derived CDR1 and CDR2 are SGDLS and YYNGEE. Trimming left V 4 bases short and J 2 bases short, with 7 bases between. The CDR3 totals 13 residues. The DNA of the CDR3 is TGTGCCAGCAGCCCAAGGACCTACAATGAGCAGTTCTTC. This gives the protein CASSPRTYNEQFF.

The chain employs TRBV19 and TRBJ1-4; tentatively, D is TRBD1 (5 bases). The CDR3 has 17 amino acids. The germline V gene encodes CDR1 LNHDA and CDR2 SQIVND (reference sequence). V was clipped by 3 bases and J by 3 bases, with 17 bases between them. CDR3 amino acids: CASSIPNSGYSNEKLFF. DNA of the CDR3: TGTGCCAGTAGTATCCCCAACTCAGGGTATTCTAATGAAAAACTGTTTTTT. Variable domain in full (rest from reference TRBV19 and TRBJ1-4): DGGITQSPKYLFRKEGQNVTLSCEQNLNHDAMYWYRQDPGQGLRLIYYSQIVNDFQKGDIAEGYSVSREKKESFPLTVTSAQKNPTAFYLCASSIPNSGYSNEKLFFGSGTQLSVL.

This chain joins TRBV30 and TRBJ2-1; 16 bases fit TRBD2. From germline, CDR1 is GTSNPN and CDR2 SVGIG (reference sequence). V dropped 1 base and J dropped 4; count of bases not matched to a gene: 7. This CDR3 comprises 18 residues. The CDR3 DNA reads as TGTGCCTGGAGTGGGGGACTAGCGGGAGGGTTTCCTTACAATGAGCAGTTCTTC. Its protein is CAWSGGLAGGFPYNEQFF.

The CDR3 DNA sequence: TGTGCCAGCAGCTTGATGGGTGGCCCGTATACGCAGTATTTT. Translation: CASSLMGGPYTQYF. The chain combines TRBV5-4 with TRBJ2-3; no definite D call. Germline V gene data show CDR1 as SGHNT and CDR2 as YYREEE (reference sequence). Trimming pared 1 base from V and 7 bases from J, leaving 13 bases between. This CDR3 is 14 amino acids long.

The V and J genes are TRBV7-9 and TRBJ1-1; no definite D call. The CDR3 is made up of 17 amino acids. CDR1 is SEHNR and CDR2 is FQNEAQ in the germline V gene (reference sequence). V was pared by 6 bases and J by 0 bases, with 20 bases between. The CDR3 loop is CASRPPPFLGMNTEAFF. The CDR3 region has the DNA TGTGCCAGCAGACCTCCCCCATTTTTGGGCATGAACACTGAAGCTTTCTTT.

The J gene is TRBJ1-1, the V gene TRBV6-5; D unresolved. The germline V gene has CDR1 MNHEY and CDR2 SVGAGI. CDR3 length: 14 amino acids. The germline V and J ends were trimmed by 2 bases and 0 bases, with 7 bases remaining between them. The CDR3 spells CASSYIGVNTEAFF. CDR3 nucleotide sequence: TGTGCCAGCAGTTACATCGGGGTGAACACTGAAGCTTTCTTT.

The chain uses TRBV28 and TRBJ1-1; D remains ambiguous. The CDR3 is 12 amino acids. The germline V and J ends were trimmed by 2 bases and 10 bases, with 11 bases remaining between them. Germline assignment: CDR1 MDHEN and CDR2 SYDVKM. The CDR3 nucleotides read TGTGCCAGCAGTTTAAGTAGGGAGAGAGCTTTCTTT. Amino acid sequence: CASSLSRERAFF.

V usage is TRBV6-6 and J usage is TRBJ2-7, with 7 bases that match TRBD1. The V gene's germline CDR1 is MNHNY and CDR2 SVGAGI (reference sequence). This CDR3 has 14 amino acids. Trimming at V came to 5 bases and at J to 3 bases, leaving 7 bases not matched to a gene. The CDR3, as DNA: TGTGCCAGCAGTGACCGGGGACAGTTCTACGAGCAGTACTTC. It specifies CASSDRGQFYEQYF.

J is TRBJ2-7 and V is TRBV7-8; D is ambiguous. The CDR3 length is 13 residues. The V gene's germline CDR1 is SGHVS and CDR2 FQNEAQ. Trimming shortened V by 8 bases and J by 2 bases, and 13 bases separated the two germline ends. CDR3 sequence (DNA): TGTGCCAGCGCTTCTTCCCGTGCCTACGAGCAGTACTTC. It translates to CASASSRAYEQYF.

This clone was recorded only once. The CDR3 spells CASSLSGGYEQYF. CDR3 coding DNA: TGTGCCAGCAGCTTATCCGGGGGCTACGAGCAGTACTTC. The chain combines TRBV7-9 with TRBJ2-5; D perhaps matches TRBD2 (6 bases). Gene TRBJ2-7 matches the end of the DNA better, so the J call may be wrong. CDR1 and CDR2 (germline): SEHNR, FQNEAQ (reference sequence). The CDR3 is made up of 13 amino acids.

This clone showed up just a few times. The chain couples TRBV2 to TRBJ1-2, with D uncertain. The CDR3 has 13 amino acids. Germline V gene lookup returns CDR1 SNHLY and CDR2 FYNNEI. The V end lost 4 bases, the J end lost 8 bases, and 14 bases lay between the germline ends. CDR3 sequence reads: CASSVLQEEGYTF. The DNA for the CDR3 is TGTGCCAGCAGTGTTCTTCAGGAGGAGGGCTACACCTTC.

The V call is TRBV7-2, the J call TRBJ2-7; D tentatively fits TRBD1 or TRBD2 (5 bases each). V dropped 3 bases and J dropped 0 bases, with 9 bases sitting between them. CDR3 length: 14 residues. From germline, CDR1 is SGHTA and CDR2 FQGNSA. CDR3: CASSLGVGSYEQYF. The CDR3 DNA is TGTGCCAGCAGCTTGGGGGTTGGCTCCTACGAGCAGTACTTC. The variable domain in full, completed from reference TRBV7-2 and TRBJ2-7, reads GAGVSQSPSNKVTEKGKDVELRCDPISGHTALYWYRQSLGQGLEFLIYFQGNSAPDKSGLPSDRFSAERTGGSVSTLTIQRTQQEDSAVYLCASSLGVGSYEQYFGPGTRLTVT.

V is TRBV28 and J is TRBJ2-1; TRBD2 aligns across 9 bases. With V trimmed by 1 base and J by 5 bases, 12 bases remained unmatched. The length of the CDR3 is 18 residues. The V gene's germline CDR1 is MDHEN and CDR2 SYDVKM. The CDR3 DNA sequence: TGTGCCAGCAGTTTATTGGTAGGTTCGGCTAGCGGGAACAATGAGCAGTTCTTC. As protein: CASSLLVGSASGNNEQFF.

The chain employs TRBV30 and TRBJ2-7, with a possible D match to TRBD2 (6 bases). The germline V and J ends were trimmed by 4 bases and 3 bases, with 13 bases remaining between them. This CDR3 is built from 13 residues. Germline values: CDR1 GTSNPN, CDR2 SVGIG (reference sequence). CDR3 nucleotides: TGTGCCTGGACCTTGGGAGGAGTCTACGAGCAGTACTTC. This encodes CAWTLGGVYEQYF. The whole variable domain, remainder taken from reference TRBV30 and TRBJ2-7, is SQTIHQWPATLVQPVGSPLSLECTVEGTSNPNLYWYRQAAGRGLQLLFYSVGIGQISSEVPQNLSASRPQDRQFILSSKKLLLSDSGFYLCAWTLGGVYEQYFGPGTRLTVT.

The DNA for the CDR3 is TGTGCCAGCAGCGTAGAAGGGTTGCGCAATCAGCCCCAGCATTTT. Translated, it gives CASSVEGLRNQPQHF. The gene calls are TRBV9 and TRBJ1-5; D unclear. The CDR3 sequence is 15 residues long. Looked up from germline, CDR1 is SGDLS and CDR2 is YYNGEE. Trimming pared 0 bases from V and 2 bases from J, leaving 9 bases between.

This chain links TRBV5-6 with TRBJ2-3, with D possibly being TRBD1 (6 bases). The germline V and J ends were trimmed by 4 bases and 3 bases, with 18 bases remaining between them. The germline V gene has CDR1 SGHDT and CDR2 YYEEEE. CDR3 length: 16 amino acids. The DNA for the CDR3 is TGTGCCAGCAGCCAAACAGGGATGGTATGGACAGATACGCAGTATTTT. This translates into CASSQTGMVWTDTQYF.

The CDR3 nucleotides are TGTGCCAGCAGCTTGATGGGGTCGGATGAGCAGTTCTTC. Protein product: CASSLMGSDEQFF. The chain links TRBV5-5 to TRBJ2-1; D is uncertain. The CDR3 loop spans 13 amino acids. Trimming cost V 1 base and J 8 bases, with 10 bases left between them. Per germline, CDR1 SGHKS and CDR2 YYEKEE (reference sequence).

This clone has just one count. The V call is TRBV2, the J call TRBJ2-3; D is undetermined. The CDR3 has 11 residues. V was clipped by 6 bases and J by 6 bases, with 7 bases between them. Germline CDR1 and CDR2: SNHLY and FYNNEI. The CDR3 sequence: CASRSRDTQYF. The CDR3 DNA reads TGTGCCAGCAGGAGCAGGGATACGCAGTATTTT.